What follows are 21 T cell receptor beta chains derived from one specimen sequenced in a study of T cell changes during pregnancy in multiple sclerosis. The method was immunoSEQ multiplex PCR; TCRdb's version includes in-frame clones alone and lacks a portion of them. The table shows about 47,000 clones, with around 87% occurring only once. The material was CD8+ T cells from peripheral blood mononuclear cells, obtained in the second trimester of pregnancy. All receptors derive from a female donor with multiple sclerosis, enrolled in a pregnancy study.

The chain carries TRBV7-6 and TRBJ2-1; no reliable D call. Trimming took off 1 base at V and 7 bases at J, with 5 bases between the two ends. In germline, CDR1 is SGHVS, CDR2 FNYEAQ. The CDR3 covers 12 residues. The CDR3 region is CASSLDRNEQFF. CDR3 sequence (DNA): TGTGCCAGCAGCTTAGATCGGAATGAGCAGTTCTTC.

The chain recombines TRBV13 with TRBJ1-1, with TRBD1 as a possible D gene (5 bases). V lost 4 bases to trimming and J lost 0 bases, with 12 bases between them. Germline assignment: CDR1 PRHDT and CDR2 FYEKMQ (reference sequence). The CDR3 is 15 residues long. The CDR3 spells CASSWGVGVNTEAFF. In nucleotides, the CDR3 is TGTGCCAGCAGCTGGGGGGTCGGCGTGAACACTGAAGCTTTCTTT.

The chain recombines TRBV6-5 with TRBJ2-5; TRBD2 aligns across 8 bases. Germline V CDR1 and CDR2: MNHEY, SVGAGI. After removal of 4 bases from V and 0 bases from J, the junction contained 4 bases not matched to a gene. The CDR3 contains 15 residues. Written as DNA, the CDR3 is TGTGCCAGCAGTTTTGAGCGGGGGTACCAAGAGACCCAGTACTTC. Its translation is CASSFERGYQETQYF.

The chain recombines TRBV5-6 with TRBJ2-7; TRBD1 matches at 8 bases. The CDR3 has 14 amino acids. The germline V gene has CDR1 SGHDT and CDR2 YYEEEE. The V segment lost 4 bases and the J segment 7 bases; nucleotides outside the gene matches: 10. In DNA, the CDR3 is TGTGCCAGCAGCCCAAACAGGGGGATAGAGGAGCAGTACTTC. Translating it yields CASSPNRGIEEQYF.

The gene calls are TRBV9 and TRBJ2-7, with TRBD1 matching over 12 bases. The germline CDR1 and CDR2 sequences are SGDLS and YYNGEE. The CDR3 is 15 amino acids. Trimming at V came to 3 bases and at J to 7 bases, leaving 8 bases not matched to a gene. CDR3 protein: CASSGGTGGKGEQYF. The CDR3 DNA reads TGTGCCAGCAGCGGCGGGACAGGGGGCAAGGGGGAGCAGTACTTC.

The V call is TRBV5-6, the J call TRBJ2-1; D gene ambiguous. Deletions cut 4 bases from V and 5 bases from J, with 10 bases between. The CDR3 consists of 13 residues. Germline V gene lookup returns CDR1 SGHDT and CDR2 YYEEEE. The CDR3 here is CASSNTENNEQFF. CDR3 nucleotides: TGTGCCAGCAGCAACACCGAAAACAATGAGCAGTTCTTC. Drawing the rest from reference TRBV5-6 and TRBJ2-1, the complete variable domain is DAGVTQSPTHLIKTRGQQVTLRCSPKSGHDTVSWYQQALGQGPQFIFQYYEEEERQRGNFPDRFSGHQFPNYSSELNVNALLLGDSALYLCASSNTENNEQFFGPGTRLTVL.

This sequence joins TRBV2 and TRBJ1-4, with 8 positions matching TRBD1. The CDR3 runs to 14 residues. V was pared by 10 bases and J by 5 bases, with 9 bases of the junction left unmatched. Germline CDR1 SNHLY, CDR2 FYNNEI. Here the CDR3 DNA reads TGTGCCACCCAAGGACAGGGCTTGAATGAAAAACTGTTTTTT. Amino acids: CATQGQGLNEKLFF. Supplemented by reference TRBV2 and TRBJ1-4, the full variable domain reads EPEVTQTPSHQVTQMGQEVILRCVPISNHLYFYWYRQILGQKVEFLVSFYNNEISEKSEIFDDQFSVERPDGSNFTLKIRSTKLEDSAMYFCATQGQGLNEKLFFGSGTQLSVL.

The chain recombines TRBV19 with TRBJ2-7; 9 bases map to TRBD1. In germline, CDR1 is LNHDA, CDR2 SQIVND (reference sequence). The CDR3 is 14 residues long. J lost 4 bases, V lost 3 bases, and 4 bases had no gene match. The CDR3 region is CASSIGDRDYEQYF. Written as DNA, the CDR3 is TGTGCCAGTAGTATTGGGGACAGGGATTACGAGCAGTACTTC.

The J gene is TRBJ1-5, the V gene TRBV7-8; 7 positions match TRBD1. The CDR3 length is 16 residues. CDR1 SGHVS and CDR2 FQNEAQ come from the germline V gene. J gave up 4 bases and V 3 bases, and 9 bases lay outside the gene matches. The CDR3 spells CASSFPGGGVNQPQHF. In DNA form, the CDR3 reads TGTGCCAGCAGCTTTCCAGGGGGTGGGGTGAATCAGCCCCAGCATTTT.

CDR3 sequence reads: CASSSTGATYEQYF. For the CDR3, the DNA is TGTGCCAGCAGCTCGACAGGGGCCACCTACGAGCAGTACTTC. The chain has TRBV13 and TRBJ2-7, with 8 nucleotides matching TRBD1. Germline CDR1 PRHDT, CDR2 FYEKMQ (reference sequence). The CDR3 has 14 amino acids. V was clipped by 4 bases and J by 2 bases; unmatched bases: 4.

This sequence joins TRBV7-3 and TRBJ2-2; the match to TRBD1 covers 9 bases. Germline loops: CDR1 SGHTA, CDR2 FQGTGA. The V segment lost 4 bases and the J segment 6 bases; nucleotides outside the gene matches: 0. The CDR3 loop spans 13 amino acids. This chain's CDR3 is CASSWTGAGELFF. CDR3 bases: TGTGCCAGCAGCTGGACAGGGGCCGGGGAGCTGTTTTTT.

V gene TRBV19 combines with J gene TRBJ1-1; D remains ambiguous. This CDR3 has 13 residues. Germline V lookup: CDR1 LNHDA, CDR2 SQIVND (reference sequence). V lost 0 bases and J lost 1, with 3 bases in between. The CDR3 protein is CASSIDGNTEAFF. Written as DNA, the CDR3 is TGTGCCAGTAGTATAGACGGGAACACTGAAGCTTTCTTT.

Note on this clone: Its ends do not fully match the called genes, so a read error is possible. V and J are TRBV7-9 and TRBJ2-1, with D unclear. Per germline, CDR1 SEHNR and CDR2 FQNEAQ (reference sequence). The CDR3 consists of 12 residues. The CDR3 spells CATSPPSLEQFF. For the CDR3, the DNA is TGTGCCACCAGCCCTCCTTCCTTAGAGCAGTTCTTC.

The V and J genes are TRBV6-1 and TRBJ1-2; D remains ambiguous. Germline lookup yields CDR1 MNHNS and CDR2 SASEGT. Trimming shortened V by 8 bases and J by 0 bases, and 10 bases separated the two germline ends. The CDR3 contains 13 residues. The DNA for the CDR3 is TGTGCCAGCTCGCAGGACTCTAACTATGGCTACACCTTC. This codes for CASSQDSNYGYTF.

The genes are TRBV6-1 and TRBJ2-1, with 8 bases fitting TRBD1. The germline gives CDR1 MNHNS, CDR2 SASEGT. The ends lost 5 bases at V and 4 bases at J; junction bases unmatched: 4. The length of the CDR3 is 14 residues. CDR3: CASSQGQEYNEQFF. CDR3 nucleotide sequence: TGTGCCAGCAGTCAGGGACAGGAGTACAATGAGCAGTTCTTC.

The V and J genes are TRBV29-1 and TRBJ2-7, with 11 bases that match TRBD1. CDR3 length: 15 amino acids. V was pared by 8 bases and J by 2 bases, with 11 bases of the junction left unmatched. Germline V gives CDR1 SQVTM, CDR2 ANQGSEA. The CDR3 region has the DNA TGCAGCTTCTCGGGAGGGGGACAGGGGGCCTACGAGCAGTACTTC. Its protein is CSFSGGGQGAYEQYF.

This sequence joins TRBV5-4 and TRBJ2-7; D gene ambiguous. Trimming took 2 bases from V and 1 from J, leaving 7 bases between them. The CDR3 loop spans 13 amino acids. Germline CDR1 reads SGHNT; CDR2 reads YYREEE (reference sequence). CDR3 residues: CASSFRSSYEQYF. The CDR3 nucleotides read TGTGCCAGCAGCTTCCGTAGTTCCTACGAGCAGTACTTC.

The gene calls are TRBV11-2 and TRBJ2-2; D possibly corresponds to TRBD2 (5 bases). V gave up 4 bases and J gave up 1 base, with 10 bases separating them. The CDR3 spans 15 residues. CDR1 and CDR2 (germline): SGHAT, FQNNGV. CDR3 sequence reads: CASSSLRGNTGELFF. In DNA form, the CDR3 reads TGTGCCAGCAGCTCACTCCGGGGGAACACCGGGGAGCTGTTTTTT.

CDR3 nucleotides: TGTGCCAGCAGCAAAGGAGGGACAGGGAGGAAAGCTTTCTTT. Its protein product is CASSKGGTGRKAFF. This chain connects TRBV21-1 to TRBJ1-1; the table's D call of TRBD1 was not tested on the DNA. TRBV21-1 is a recognized pseudogene. The CDR3 is made up of 14 amino acids.

This chain joins TRBV19 and TRBJ1-1, with D possibly matching TRBD1 (6 bases). The germline V gene has CDR1 LNHDA and CDR2 SQIVND (reference sequence). This CDR3 comprises 14 residues. V shed 2 bases and J shed 10 bases, with 17 bases lying between them. CDR3 residues: CASSIWEGDHPAFF. CDR3 DNA: TGTGCCAGTAGTATATGGGAGGGGGACCACCCAGCTTTCTTT.

The V gene is TRBV13, the J gene TRBJ1-6; 7 bases map to TRBD1. The V segment lost 5 bases and the J segment 10 bases; nucleotides outside the gene matches: 11. In germline, CDR1 is PRHDT, CDR2 FYEKMQ (reference sequence). There are 15 residues in the CDR3. The DNA for the CDR3 is TGTGCCAGCAGCATTGAGGGGGCCAGGGGATCACCCCTCCACTTT. Amino acids: CASSIEGARGSPLHF.